Shown below are 10 T cell receptor beta chains from a single sample sequenced in a study of cytomegalovirus exposure and HLA in healthy donors. Researchers ran the PCR with 60 Vbeta and 13 Jbeta primers. Only in-frame clones appear in the TCRdb table, and some are missing; sequencing was by immunoSEQ multiplex PCR. The specimen's table records roughly 120,000 clones. Sequencing was performed on PBMCs. These TCRs come from a man in his forties or fifties in good health and CMV-seronegative.

This chain connects TRBV28 to TRBJ1-5, with TRBD1 as a possible D gene (6 bases). The CDR3 extends over 17 amino acids. Germline V CDR1 and CDR2: MDHEN, SYDVKM. Trimming stripped 6 bases from V and 4 bases from J, with 22 bases between. This CDR3 reads CASRDTGYVSLNQPQHF. As DNA, the CDR3 is TGTGCCAGCAGAGATACAGGGTATGTTAGCCTTAATCAGCCCCAGCATTTT.

The chain couples TRBV9 to TRBJ2-6; 7 bases are shared with TRBD1. CDR1 is SGDLS, CDR2 YYNGEE, per germline. J was trimmed by 0 bases and V by 1 base; bases with no gene match: 4. The CDR3 contains 17 residues. The CDR3 sequence is CASSVRTGGSGANVLTF. The DNA of the CDR3 is TGTGCCAGCAGCGTAAGGACAGGCGGCTCTGGGGCCAACGTCCTGACTTTC.

V and J are TRBV18 and TRBJ2-2, with TRBD1 matching 7 bases. The CDR3 runs 16 residues. Germline values: CDR1 KGHSH, CDR2 LQKENI. The V and J ends lost 2 bases and 3 bases, in that order; junction bases with no gene match: 6. The CDR3 here is CASSPSTGQDTGELFF. Written as DNA, the CDR3 is TGTGCCAGCTCACCATCGACAGGGCAGGACACCGGGGAGCTGTTTTTT.

The chain uses TRBV5-1 and TRBJ2-3; weak D call: TRBD1 (5 bases). CDR3 length: 15 residues. Germline V gene sequence: CDR1 SGHRS, CDR2 YFSETQ. V was trimmed by 0 bases and J by 0 bases, leaving 8 bases between them. CDR3 coding DNA: TGCGCCAGCAGCTTGGCCGACAGAAGCACAGATACGCAGTATTTT. Protein sequence: CASSLADRSTDTQYF.

This chain joins TRBV7-3 and TRBJ2-5; tentatively, D is TRBD1 (5 bases). CDR3 length: 15 amino acids. V lost 2 bases and J lost 2, with 12 bases in between. CDR1 and CDR2 (germline): SGHTA, FQGTGA. The CDR3 is CASSLSSGKQETQYF. The CDR3 DNA is TGTGCCAGCAGCTTATCTTCAGGGAAACAAGAGACCCAGTACTTC.

The J gene is TRBJ2-5, the V gene TRBV11-3, with 9 bases fitting TRBD1. The CDR3 has 15 residues. With 2 bases clipped from V and 5 bases from J, the junction kept 6 bases outside the gene matches. Per the germline V gene, CDR1 is SGHNT and CDR2 is YENEEA. This CDR3 is CASSLTGTGYETQYF. The DNA for the CDR3 is TGTGCCAGCAGCTTAACCGGGACAGGGTACGAGACCCAGTACTTC.

The rearrangement joins TRBV7-2 to TRBJ1-5; D not resolved. The CDR3 runs 15 residues. Germline V gene data show CDR1 as SGHTA and CDR2 as FQGNSA. Deletions cut 6 bases from V and 4 bases from J, with 16 bases between. The CDR3: CASSPFDTTNQPQHF. CDR3 in DNA: TGTGCCAGCAGTCCCTTCGATACAACGAATCAGCCCCAGCATTTT.

CDR3 coding DNA: TGTGCCAGCAGTCGGGGGAATGGCATTCAGTACTTC. Residues: CASSRGNGIQYF. The chain couples TRBV7-8 to TRBJ2-4, with D tentatively TRBD2 (6 bases). Germline CDR1 is SGHVS and CDR2 is FQNEAQ. V lost 6 bases and J 9 bases, leaving 12 bases between the germline ends. The CDR3 is 12 residues long. The variable domain in full, completed from reference TRBV7-8 and TRBJ2-4, reads GAGVSQSPRYKVAKRGQDVALRCDPISGHVSLFWYQQALGQGPEFLTYFQNEAQLDKSGLPSDRFFAERPEGSVSTLKIQRTQQEDSAVYLCASSRGNGIQYFGAGTRLSVL.

The gene calls are TRBV2 and TRBJ2-1; 12 bases are shared with TRBD2. V lost 5 bases to trimming and J lost 12 bases; unmatched junction nucleotides: 11. Germline V lookup: CDR1 SNHLY, CDR2 FYNNEI. The CDR3 is 15 residues long. The CDR3 region has the DNA TGTGCCAGCAGTCCGACTAGCGGGGGATTCGTCGTGCAGTTCTTC. Its translation is CASSPTSGGFVVQFF.

The chain is built from TRBV6-6 and TRBJ2-5; maybe TRBD2 (6 bases). The CDR3 has 16 residues. V was cut by 10 bases and J by 2 bases, with 23 bases left in between. Germline CDR1 MNHNY, CDR2 SVGAGI (reference sequence). The DNA for the CDR3 is TGTGCCACCTATCTCCGGGACTCAAAAGCGCAAGAGACCCAGTACTTC. Amino acids: CATYLRDSKAQETQYF.